These T cell receptor beta chains were read from a single sample in a study of blood T cell repertoires in COVID-19. Only in-frame clones appear in the TCRdb table, and some are missing; sequencing was by immunoSEQ multiplex PCR. The data contain about 68,000 clones, about 90% of them singletons. The sequenced sample was peripheral blood. These TCRs come from a human donor in a cohort sampled during active COVID-19. The CDR3 runs from the conserved cysteine through the conserved F or W. D genes are given only for firm matches. Clone size is given for some rows only: seen once, a few or many times, or a class if the clone is expanded.

v_gene: TRBV19
abundance: once
d_gene: TRBD1
len: 15
j_gene: TRBJ1-2
CDR3aa: CASSTTGAGTYGYTF
CDR3nt: TGTGCCAGTAGTACCACAGGGGCGGGGACCTATGGCTACACCTTC

v_gene: TRBV9
abundance: NA
d_gene: NA
len: 13
j_gene: TRBJ2-7
CDR3aa: CASSDGNRDEQYF
CDR3nt: TGTGCCAGCAGCGACGGGAATCGGGACGAGCAGTACTTC

v_gene: TRBV29-1
abundance: NA
d_gene: TRBD2
len: 11
j_gene: TRBJ2-1
CDR3aa: CVLAANNEQFF
CDR3nt: TGCGTACTAGCGGCAAACAATGAGCAGTTCTTC

v_gene: TRBV7-2
abundance: NA
d_gene: NA
len: 15
j_gene: TRBJ2-3
CDR3aa: CASSLVARDPDTQYF
CDR3nt: TGTGCCAGCAGCTTAGTCGCGCGGGATCCAGATACGCAGTATTTT

v_gene: TRBV4-2
abundance: NA
d_gene: TRBD2
len: 15
j_gene: TRBJ2-1
CDR3aa: CASSHSGAYGDEQFF
CDR3nt: TGTGCCAGCAGCCATAGCGGGGCTTACGGAGATGAGCAGTTCTTC

v_gene: TRBV30
abundance: NA
d_gene: NA
len: 15
j_gene: TRBJ2-3
CDR3aa: CAWSGMAGAGRTQYF
CDR3nt: TGTGCCTGGAGTGGTATGGCGGGGGCCGGTCGAACGCAGTATTTT

v_gene: TRBV5-1
abundance: NA
d_gene: TRBD1
len: 14
j_gene: TRBJ2-5
CDR3aa: CASSLRTGRETQYF
CDR3nt: TGCGCCAGCAGCTTGCGGACAGGACGAGAGACCCAGTACTTC

v_gene: TRBV28
abundance: NA
d_gene: NA
len: 15
j_gene: TRBJ1-4
CDR3aa: CASSEKREVNEKLFF
CDR3nt: TGTGCCAGCAGTGAAAAAAGGGAGGTAAATGAAAAACTGTTTTTT

v_gene: TRBV29-1
abundance: NA
d_gene: NA
len: 13
j_gene: TRBJ2-1
CDR3aa: CSVYTPPVHEQFF
CDR3nt: TGCAGCGTTTATACCCCGCCGGTCCATGAGCAGTTCTTC

v_gene: TRBV6-5
abundance: NA
d_gene: NA
len: 12
j_gene: TRBJ1-5
CDR3aa: CASRPGNQPQHF
CDR3nt: TGTGCCAGCAGACCGGGCAATCAGCCCCAGCATTTT

v_gene: TRBV5-3
abundance: NA
d_gene: NA
len: 14
j_gene: TRBJ2-7
CDR3aa: CARSLSQGLYEQYF
CDR3nt: TGTGCCAGAAGCTTGTCTCAGGGTCTCTACGAGCAGTACTTC

v_gene: TRBV7-8
abundance: NA
d_gene: TRBD1
len: 17
j_gene: TRBJ2-3
CDR3aa: CASSPRKAGGHTDTQYF
CDR3nt: TGTGCCAGCAGCCCTAGGAAGGCAGGGGGTCACACAGATACGCAGTATTTT

v_gene: TRBV18
abundance: NA
d_gene: TRBD1
len: 19
j_gene: TRBJ2-6
CDR3aa: CASSPPAGQGDSGANVLTF
CDR3nt: TGTGCCAGCTCACCACCGGCGGGACAGGGCGACTCTGGGGCCAACGTCCTGACTTTC

v_gene: TRBV7-2
abundance: once
d_gene: NA
len: 15
j_gene: TRBJ2-3
CDR3aa: CASSLAHQITDTQYF
CDR3nt: TGTGCCAGCAGCTTAGCGCATCAGATCACAGATACGCAGTATTTT

v_gene: TRBV29-1
abundance: few
d_gene: TRBD2
len: 16
j_gene: TRBJ2-2
CDR3aa: CSAGLAGVSGTGELFF
CDR3nt: TGCAGCGCGGGACTAGCGGGAGTATCTGGCACCGGGGAGCTGTTTTTT

v_gene: TRBV6-6
abundance: medium-sized
d_gene: NA
len: 12
j_gene: TRBJ2-1
CDR3aa: CASSPGGNEQFF
CDR3nt: TGTGCCAGCAGCCCCGGAGGAAATGAGCAGTTCTTC

v_gene: TRBV2
abundance: NA
d_gene: TRBD1
len: 15
j_gene: TRBJ1-4
CDR3aa: CASSQTQGAVEKLFF
CDR3nt: TGTGCCAGCAGCCAAACCCAGGGGGCGGTGGAAAAACTGTTTTTT

v_gene: TRBV10-3
abundance: NA
d_gene: TRBD2
len: 14
j_gene: TRBJ2-5
CDR3aa: CAISESRGGETQYF
CDR3nt: TGTGCCATCAGTGAGTCACGGGGGGGAGAGACCCAGTACTTC

v_gene: TRBV6-5
abundance: once
d_gene: NA
len: 13
j_gene: TRBJ2-3
CDR3aa: CASTEGRTDTQYF
CDR3nt: TGTGCCAGCACGGAGGGTCGGACAGATACGCAGTATTTT

v_gene: TRBV7-9
abundance: NA
d_gene: NA
len: 18
j_gene: TRBJ1-3
CDR3aa: CASSLAIGTPTSGNTIYF
CDR3nt: TGTGCCAGCAGCTTAGCGATTGGGACACCCACCTCTGGAAACACCATATATTTT

v_gene: TRBV28
abundance: NA
d_gene: TRBD1
len: 16
j_gene: TRBJ1-2
CDR3aa: CAGGQIGTADSYGYTF
CDR3nt: TGTGCCGGGGGCCAAATCGGGACAGCGGATTCCTATGGCTACACCTTC

v_gene: TRBV27
abundance: NA
d_gene: TRBD2
len: 15
j_gene: TRBJ2-1
CDR3aa: CASKSGRASYNEQFF
CDR3nt: TGTGCCAGCAAAAGCGGGAGGGCCTCCTACAATGAGCAGTTCTTC

v_gene: TRBV28
abundance: NA
d_gene: NA
len: 12
j_gene: TRBJ2-3
CDR3aa: CASEDSTDTQYF
CDR3nt: TGTGCCAGCGAGGACAGTACAGATACGCAGTATTTT

v_gene: TRBV9
abundance: NA
d_gene: TRBD1
len: 13
j_gene: TRBJ1-1
CDR3aa: CASSVRGRTEAFF
CDR3nt: TGTGCCAGCAGCGTAAGGGGGCGCACTGAAGCTTTCTTT

v_gene: TRBV5-1
abundance: NA
d_gene: NA
len: 15
j_gene: TRBJ2-2
CDR3aa: CASSLATGHTGELFF
CDR3nt: TGCGCCAGCAGCTTGGCAACAGGGCATACCGGGGAGCTGTTTTTT

v_gene: TRBV2
abundance: NA
d_gene: NA
len: 13
j_gene: TRBJ1-5
CDR3aa: CASSGRQAPAQHF
CDR3nt: TGTGCCAGCAGTGGGCGACAGGCCCCAGCCCAGCATTTT

v_gene: TRBV19
abundance: NA
d_gene: TRBD1
len: 13
j_gene: TRBJ1-4
CDR3aa: CATHDRAGEKLFF
CDR3nt: TGTGCCACCCATGACAGGGCGGGCGAAAAACTGTTTTTT

v_gene: TRBV28
abundance: medium-sized
d_gene: NA
len: 15
j_gene: TRBJ2-5
CDR3aa: CASGSQGRVQETQYF
CDR3nt: TGTGCCAGCGGTTCACAGGGCCGCGTCCAAGAGACCCAGTACTTC

v_gene: TRBV28
abundance: NA
d_gene: NA
len: 15
j_gene: TRBJ1-3
CDR3aa: CASSLDRSSGNTIYF
CDR3nt: TGTGCCAGCAGTTTAGACAGATCCTCTGGAAACACCATATATTTT

v_gene: TRBV24-1
abundance: NA
d_gene: NA
len: 15
j_gene: TRBJ2-3
CDR3aa: CATSEVGGGTDTQYF
CDR3nt: TGTGCCACCAGTGAAGTCGGGGGTGGCACAGATACGCAGTATTTT

v_gene: TRBV29-1
abundance: NA
d_gene: TRBD2
len: 15
j_gene: TRBJ2-7
CDR3aa: CSVAGTSGRPYEQYF
CDR3nt: TGCAGCGTTGCCGGGACTAGCGGGAGGCCCTACGAGCAGTACTTC